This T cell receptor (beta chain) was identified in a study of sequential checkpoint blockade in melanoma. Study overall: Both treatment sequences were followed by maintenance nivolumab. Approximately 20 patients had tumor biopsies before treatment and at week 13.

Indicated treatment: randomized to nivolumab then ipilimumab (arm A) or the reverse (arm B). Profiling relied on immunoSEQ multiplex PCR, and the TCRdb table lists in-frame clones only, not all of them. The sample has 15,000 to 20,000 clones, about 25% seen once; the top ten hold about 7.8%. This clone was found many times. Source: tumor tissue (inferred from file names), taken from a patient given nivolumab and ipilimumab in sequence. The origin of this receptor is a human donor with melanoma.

CDR3 loop: CASSEFSMWETQYF. The DNA for the CDR3 is TGTGCCAGCAGCGAGTTTAGTATGTGGGAGACCCAGTACTTC. The chain is built from TRBV11-3 and TRBJ2-5; D unclear. This CDR3 spans 14 amino acids. The ends were cut back, 5 bases at V and 5 bases at J, with 15 bases in the middle. Germline loops: CDR1 SGHNT, CDR2 YENEEA.